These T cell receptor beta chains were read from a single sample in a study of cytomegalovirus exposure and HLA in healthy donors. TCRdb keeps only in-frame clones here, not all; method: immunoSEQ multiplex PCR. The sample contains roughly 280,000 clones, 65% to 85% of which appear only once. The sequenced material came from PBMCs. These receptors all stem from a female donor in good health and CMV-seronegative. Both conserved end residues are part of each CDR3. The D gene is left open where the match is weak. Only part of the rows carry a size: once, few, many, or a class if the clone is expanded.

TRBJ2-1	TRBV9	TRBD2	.	CASSVELAGGYGNEQFF	TGTGCCAGCAGCGTAGAACTAGCGGGAGGTTACGGAAATGAGCAGTTCTTC
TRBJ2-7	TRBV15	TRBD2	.	CATSRGGAGGRTYEQYF	TGTGCCACCAGCAGAGGGGGGGCGGGAGGAAGAACCTACGAGCAGTACTTC
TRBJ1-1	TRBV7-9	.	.	CSSSLDSTEAFF	TGTTCCAGCAGCTTAGACAGCACTGAAGCTTTCTTT
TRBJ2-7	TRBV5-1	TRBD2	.	CASSFLAGGTYEQYF	TGCGCCAGCAGCTTCCTAGCGGGAGGGACCTACGAGCAGTACTTC
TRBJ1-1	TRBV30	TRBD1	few	CAWSVSPGQGVSGTEAFF	TGTGCCTGGAGCGTTTCGCCGGGACAGGGGGTTAGCGGCACTGAAGCTTTCTTT
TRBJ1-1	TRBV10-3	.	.	CAISESRVNTEAFF	TGTGCCATCAGTGAGTCGAGGGTGAACACTGAAGCTTTCTTT
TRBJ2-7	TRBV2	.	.	CASLGGALRYEQYF	TGTGCCAGCCTTGGGGGGGCGCTAAGGTACGAGCAGTACTTC
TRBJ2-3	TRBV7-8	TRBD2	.	CASRRGRTSGNADTQYF	TGTGCCAGCAGACGAGGGAGGACTAGCGGGAATGCAGATACGCAGTATTTT
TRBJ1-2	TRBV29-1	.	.	CSVEDLIGGVYGYTF	TGCAGCGTTGAAGATCTGATAGGAGGGGTTTATGGCTACACCTTC
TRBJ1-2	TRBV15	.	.	CATSGREEGYGYTF	TGTGCCACCAGCGGTCGGGAAGAGGGATATGGCTACACCTTC
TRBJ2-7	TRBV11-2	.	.	CASGGNEQYF	TGTGCCAGCGGGGGGAACGAGCAGTACTTC
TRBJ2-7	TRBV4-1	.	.	CASSQDQFSGSYEQYF	TGCGCCAGCAGCCAAGATCAGTTTTCTGGTTCCTACGAGCAGTACTTC
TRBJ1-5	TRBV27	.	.	CASSLREGDQPQHF	TGTGCCAGCAGTTTACGTGAAGGGGATCAGCCCCAGCATTTT
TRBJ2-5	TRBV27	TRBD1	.	CASSHHRDRGLKQYF	TGTGCCAGCAGTCACCACCGGGACAGGGGGCTTAAGCAGTACTTC
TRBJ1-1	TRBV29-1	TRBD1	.	CSVGRQGGTEAFF	TGCAGCGTTGGGAGACAGGGAGGCACTGAAGCTTTCTTT
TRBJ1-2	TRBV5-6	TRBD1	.	CASSGGTAYGYTF	TGTGCCAGCAGCGGCGGGACAGCCTATGGCTACACCTTC
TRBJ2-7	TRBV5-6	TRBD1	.	CASSWPSGDRGPDEQYF	TGTGCCAGCAGCTGGCCCTCCGGCGACAGGGGGCCCGACGAGCAGTACTTC
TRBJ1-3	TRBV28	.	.	CASSLDYGGSGNTIYF	TGTGCCAGCAGTTTAGATTACGGAGGCTCTGGAAACACCATATATTTT
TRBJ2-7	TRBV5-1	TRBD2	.	CASSLGLAGGASYEQYF	TGCGCCAGCAGCCTGGGGCTAGCGGGAGGTGCCTCCTACGAGCAGTACTTC
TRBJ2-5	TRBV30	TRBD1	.	CAWSPWTGGETQYF	TGTGCCTGGAGTCCTTGGACAGGGGGAGAGACCCAGTACTTC
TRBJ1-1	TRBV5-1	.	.	CASSSQLNTEAFF	TGCGCCAGCAGCTCACAGTTGAACACTGAAGCTTTCTTT
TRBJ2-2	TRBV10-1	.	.	CASNSELPGELFF	TGCGCCAGCAACTCCGAACTTCCCGGGGAGCTGTTTTTT
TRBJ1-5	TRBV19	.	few	CASIQGWGQPQHF	TGTGCCAGTATTCAGGGATGGGGTCAGCCCCAGCATTTT
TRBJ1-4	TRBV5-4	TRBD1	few	CASSLVVQGGPEKLFF	TGTGCCAGCAGCTTGGTAGTACAGGGGGGGCCTGAAAAACTGTTTTTT
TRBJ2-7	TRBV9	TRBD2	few	CASSPLAASYEQYF	TGTGCCAGCAGCCCACTAGCGGCCTCCTACGAGCAGTACTTC
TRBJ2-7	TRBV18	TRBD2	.	CASSPAGVPSYEQYF	TGTGCCAGCTCACCCGCGGGGGTTCCCTCCTACGAGCAGTACTTC
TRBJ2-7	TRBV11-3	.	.	CASSLRPGGSYEQYF	TGTGCCAGCAGCTTGAGGCCAGGGGGGTCCTACGAGCAGTACTTC
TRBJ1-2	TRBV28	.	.	CASSRGGTNYGYTF	TGTGCCAGCAGTCGAGGGGGAACTAACTATGGCTACACCTTC
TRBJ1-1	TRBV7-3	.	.	CASTPLGGRFAEAFF	TGTGCCAGCACCCCCCTCGGGGGAAGGTTCGCTGAAGCTTTCTTT
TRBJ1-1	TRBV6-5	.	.	CASSRPGNTEAFF	TGTGCCAGCAGTCGACCGGGGAACACTGAAGCTTTCTTT
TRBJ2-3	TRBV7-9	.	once	CASSPRRGTDTQYF	TGTGCCAGCAGCCCCAGACGGGGCACAGATACGCAGTATTTT
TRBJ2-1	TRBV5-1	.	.	CASSLARGEQFF	TGCGCCAGCAGCTTGGCCCGCGGCGAGCAGTTCTTC
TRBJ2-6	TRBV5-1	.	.	CASSLYGGNGANVLTF	TGCGCCAGCAGCTTGTATGGAGGGAATGGGGCCAACGTCCTGACTTTC
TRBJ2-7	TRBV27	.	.	CASSPDSTYEQYF	TGTGCCAGCAGCCCGGACAGTACCTACGAGCAGTACTTC
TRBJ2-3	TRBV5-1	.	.	CASSLAPRKMGRGGTDTQYF	TGCGCCAGCAGCTTGGCCCCGCGGAAGATGGGCAGGGGAGGGACAGATACGCAGTATTTT
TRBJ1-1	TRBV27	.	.	CASSLSLRGGQKVSAFF	TGTGCCAGCAGTTTATCTCTCCGGGGGGGACAAAAGGTCTCAGCTTTCTTT
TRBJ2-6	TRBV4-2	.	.	CASSRDWGSSGANVLTF	TGTGCCAGCAGCCGGGACTGGGGGTCCTCTGGGGCCAACGTCCTGACTTTC
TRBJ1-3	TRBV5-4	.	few	CASSLGAGPRGNTIYF	TGTGCCAGCAGCTTGGGGGCAGGGCCGCGAGGAAACACCATATATTTT
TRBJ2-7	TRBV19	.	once	CASSIREAYEQYF	TGTGCCAGTAGTATCCGGGAAGCCTACGAGCAGTACTTC
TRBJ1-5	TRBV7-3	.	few	CASSRTNRQGGWPQHF	TGTGCCAGCAGCCGAACGAATAGGCAGGGAGGATGGCCCCAGCATTTT
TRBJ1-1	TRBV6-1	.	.	CASSGGGAGAEAFF	TGTGCCAGCAGTGGGGGGGGCGCCGGTGCTGAAGCTTTCTTT